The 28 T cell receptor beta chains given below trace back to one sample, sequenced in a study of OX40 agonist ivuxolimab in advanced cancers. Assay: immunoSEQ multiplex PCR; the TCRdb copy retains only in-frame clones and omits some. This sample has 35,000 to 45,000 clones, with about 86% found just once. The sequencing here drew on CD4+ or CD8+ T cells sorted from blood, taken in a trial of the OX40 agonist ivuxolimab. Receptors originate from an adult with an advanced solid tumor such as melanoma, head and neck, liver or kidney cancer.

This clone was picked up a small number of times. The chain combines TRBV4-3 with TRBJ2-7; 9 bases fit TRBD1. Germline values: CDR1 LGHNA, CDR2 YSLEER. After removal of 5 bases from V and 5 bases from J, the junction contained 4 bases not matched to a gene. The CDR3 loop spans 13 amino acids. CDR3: CASSTRQGDEQYF. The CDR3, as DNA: TGCGCCAGCAGCACCCGACAGGGGGACGAGCAGTACTTC.

The CDR3 DNA follows: TGTGCCAGCAGTTTACCGGGGTTCCGAAATACGCAGTATTTT. Its protein product is CASSLPGFRNTQYF. This chain connects TRBV28 to TRBJ2-3, with a possible D match to TRBD2 (5 bases). With 2 bases removed from V and 7 bases from J, the gap between germline ends came to 13 bases. The CDR3 has 14 amino acids. Germline values: CDR1 MDHEN, CDR2 SYDVKM.

CDR3 amino acids: CASSLYGVNTGELFF. DNA of the CDR3: TGTGCCAGCAGTTTATACGGCGTCAACACCGGGGAGCTGTTTTTT. The chain recombines TRBV28 with TRBJ2-2; D not certain. This CDR3 comprises 15 residues. With 1 base removed from V and 2 bases from J, the gap between germline ends came to 8 bases. Germline V gene data show CDR1 as MDHEN and CDR2 as SYDVKM.

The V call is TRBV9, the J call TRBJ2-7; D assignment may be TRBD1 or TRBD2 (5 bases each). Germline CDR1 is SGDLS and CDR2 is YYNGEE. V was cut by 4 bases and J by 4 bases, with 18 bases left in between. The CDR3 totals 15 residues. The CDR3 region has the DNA TGTGCCAGCAGCCCTTGGGACGGTAGTTCATACGAGCAGTACGTC. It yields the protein CASSPWDGSSYEQYV.

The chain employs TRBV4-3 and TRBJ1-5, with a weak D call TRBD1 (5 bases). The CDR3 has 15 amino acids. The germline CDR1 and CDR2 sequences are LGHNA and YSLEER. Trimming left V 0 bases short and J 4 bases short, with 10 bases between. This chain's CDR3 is CASSQDEGENQPQHF. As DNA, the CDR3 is TGCGCCAGCAGCCAAGATGAAGGGGAGAATCAGCCCCAGCATTTT.

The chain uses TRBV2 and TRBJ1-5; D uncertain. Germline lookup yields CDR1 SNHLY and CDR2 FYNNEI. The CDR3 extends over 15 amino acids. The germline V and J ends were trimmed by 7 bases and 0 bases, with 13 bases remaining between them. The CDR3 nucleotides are TGTGCCAGCATCCCGACCTATAATAGCAATCAGCCCCAGCATTTT. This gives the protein CASIPTYNSNQPQHF.

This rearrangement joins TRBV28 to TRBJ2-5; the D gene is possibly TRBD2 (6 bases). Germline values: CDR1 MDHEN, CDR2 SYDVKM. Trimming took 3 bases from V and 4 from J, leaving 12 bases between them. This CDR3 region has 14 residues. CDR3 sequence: CASSLGAGGETQYF. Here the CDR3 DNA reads TGTGCCAGCAGTTTGGGAGCGGGCGGAGAGACCCAGTACTTC.

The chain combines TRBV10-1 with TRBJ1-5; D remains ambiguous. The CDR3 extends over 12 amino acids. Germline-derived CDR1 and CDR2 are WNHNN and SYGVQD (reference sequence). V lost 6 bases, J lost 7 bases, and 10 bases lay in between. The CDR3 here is CASRGVGQPQHF. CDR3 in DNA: TGCGCCAGCAGAGGAGTAGGGCAGCCCCAGCATTTT.

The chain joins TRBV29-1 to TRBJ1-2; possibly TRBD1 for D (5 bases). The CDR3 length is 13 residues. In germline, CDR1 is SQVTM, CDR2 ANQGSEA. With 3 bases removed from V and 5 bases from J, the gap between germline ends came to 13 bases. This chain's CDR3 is CSVEGDRRYGYTF. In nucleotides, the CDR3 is TGCAGCGTTGAGGGGGACCGAAGATATGGCTACACCTTC. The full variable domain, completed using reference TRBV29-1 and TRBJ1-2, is SAVISQKPSRDICQRGTSLTIQCQVDSQVTMMFWYRQQPGQSLTLIATANQGSEATYESGFVIDKFPISRPNLTFSTLTVSNMSPEDSSIYLCSVEGDRRYGYTFGSGTRLTVV.

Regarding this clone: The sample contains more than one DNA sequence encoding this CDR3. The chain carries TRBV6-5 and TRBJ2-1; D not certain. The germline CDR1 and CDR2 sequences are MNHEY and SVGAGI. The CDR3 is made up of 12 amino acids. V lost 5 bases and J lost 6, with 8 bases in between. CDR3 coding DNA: TGTGCCAGCAGTCGCCCGCGCAATGAGCAGTTCTTC. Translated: CASSRPRNEQFF.

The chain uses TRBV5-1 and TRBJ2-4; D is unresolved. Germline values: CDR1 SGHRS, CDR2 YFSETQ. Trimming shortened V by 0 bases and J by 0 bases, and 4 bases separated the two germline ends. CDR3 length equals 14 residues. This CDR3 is CASSLGLAKNIQYF. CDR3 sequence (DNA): TGCGCCAGCAGCTTGGGGTTAGCCAAAAACATTCAGTACTTC.

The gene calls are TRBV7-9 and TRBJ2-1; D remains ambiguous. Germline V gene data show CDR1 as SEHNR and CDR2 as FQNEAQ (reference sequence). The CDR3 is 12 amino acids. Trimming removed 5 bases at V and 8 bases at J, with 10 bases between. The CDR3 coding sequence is TGTGCCAGCAGCCACTTATACCATGAGCAGTTCTTC. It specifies CASSHLYHEQFF.

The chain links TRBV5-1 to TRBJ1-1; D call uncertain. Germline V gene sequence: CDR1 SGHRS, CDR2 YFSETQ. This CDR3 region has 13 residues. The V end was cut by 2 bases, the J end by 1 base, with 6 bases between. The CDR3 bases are TGCGCCAGCAGCTTCTGGGGGAACACTGAAGCTTTCTTT. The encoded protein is CASSFWGNTEAFF.

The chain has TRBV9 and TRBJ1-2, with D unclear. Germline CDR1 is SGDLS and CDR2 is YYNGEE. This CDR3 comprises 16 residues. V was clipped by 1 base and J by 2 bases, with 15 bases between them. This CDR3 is CASSVPPSSGNYGYTF. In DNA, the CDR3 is TGTGCCAGCAGCGTACCCCCCAGTAGCGGGAACTATGGCTACACCTTC.

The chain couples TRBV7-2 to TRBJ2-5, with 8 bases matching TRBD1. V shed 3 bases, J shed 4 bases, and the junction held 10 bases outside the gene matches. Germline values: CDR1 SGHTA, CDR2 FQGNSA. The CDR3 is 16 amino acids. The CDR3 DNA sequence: TGTGCCAGCAGCTTTTCATCGGCCAGGGGGCGAGAGACCCAGTACTTC. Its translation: CASSFSSARGRETQYF.

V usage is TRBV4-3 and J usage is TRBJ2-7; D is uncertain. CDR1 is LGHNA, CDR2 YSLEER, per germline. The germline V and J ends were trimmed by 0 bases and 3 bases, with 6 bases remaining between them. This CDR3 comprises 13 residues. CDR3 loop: CASSQEPFYEQYF. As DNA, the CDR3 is TGCGCCAGCAGCCAAGAGCCATTCTACGAGCAGTACTTC.

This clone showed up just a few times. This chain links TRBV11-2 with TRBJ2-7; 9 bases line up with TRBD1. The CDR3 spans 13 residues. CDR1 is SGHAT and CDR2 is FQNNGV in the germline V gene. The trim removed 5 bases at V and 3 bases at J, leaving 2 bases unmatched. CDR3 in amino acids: CASSMTGGYEQYV. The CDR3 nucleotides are TGTGCCAGCAGCATGACAGGGGGCTACGAGCAGTACGTC.

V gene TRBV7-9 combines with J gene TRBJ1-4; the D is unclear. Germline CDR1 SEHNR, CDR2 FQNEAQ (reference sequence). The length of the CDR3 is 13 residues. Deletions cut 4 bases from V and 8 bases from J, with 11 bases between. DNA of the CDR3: TGTGCCAGCAGCTCCGGAAGGAAAGAAAAACTGTTTTTT. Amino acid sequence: CASSSGRKEKLFF.

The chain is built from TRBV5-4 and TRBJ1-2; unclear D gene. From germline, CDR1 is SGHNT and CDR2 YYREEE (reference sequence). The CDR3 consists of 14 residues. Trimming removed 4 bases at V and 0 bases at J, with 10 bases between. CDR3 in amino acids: CASSLRGANYGYTF. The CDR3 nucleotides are TGTGCCAGCAGCCTAAGAGGAGCTAACTATGGCTACACCTTC.

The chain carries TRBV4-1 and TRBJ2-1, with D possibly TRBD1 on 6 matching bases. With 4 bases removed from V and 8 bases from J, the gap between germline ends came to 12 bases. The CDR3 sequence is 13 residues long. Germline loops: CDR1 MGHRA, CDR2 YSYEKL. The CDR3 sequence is CASSRTGLDEQFF. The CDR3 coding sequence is TGCGCCAGCAGCCGAACAGGGCTCGATGAGCAGTTCTTC.

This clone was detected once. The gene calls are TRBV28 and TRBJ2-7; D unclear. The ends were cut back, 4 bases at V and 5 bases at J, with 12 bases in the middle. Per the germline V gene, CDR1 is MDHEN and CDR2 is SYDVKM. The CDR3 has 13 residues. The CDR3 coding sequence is TGTGCCAGCAGTTCCGGGTCTTGGGACGAGCAGTACTTC. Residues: CASSSGSWDEQYF.

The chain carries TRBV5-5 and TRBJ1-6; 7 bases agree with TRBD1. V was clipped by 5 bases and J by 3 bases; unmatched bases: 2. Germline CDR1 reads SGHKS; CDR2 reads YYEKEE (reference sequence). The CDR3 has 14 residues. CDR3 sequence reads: CASSTGDYNSPLHF. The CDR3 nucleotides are TGTGCCAGCAGTACAGGGGACTATAATTCACCCCTCCACTTT.

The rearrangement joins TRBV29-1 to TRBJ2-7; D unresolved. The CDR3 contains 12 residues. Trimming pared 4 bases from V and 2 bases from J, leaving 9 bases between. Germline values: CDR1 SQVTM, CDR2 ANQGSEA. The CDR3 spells CSVGDSTYEQYF. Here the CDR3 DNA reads TGCAGCGTTGGGGATAGCACCTACGAGCAGTACTTC.

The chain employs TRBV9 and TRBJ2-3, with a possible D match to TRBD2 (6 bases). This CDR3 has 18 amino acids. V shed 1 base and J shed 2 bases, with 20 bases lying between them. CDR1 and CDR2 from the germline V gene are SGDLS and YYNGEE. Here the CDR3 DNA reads TGTGCCAGCAGCGTAAATGGTGAGGGCGGGGAGGACACAGATACGCAGTATTTT. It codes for CASSVNGEGGEDTDTQYF. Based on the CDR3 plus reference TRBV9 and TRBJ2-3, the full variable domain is DSGVTQTPKHLITATGQRVTLRCSPRSGDLSVYWYQQSLDQGLQFLIQYYNGEERAKGNILERFSAQQFPDLHSELNLSSLELGDSALYFCASSVNGEGGEDTDTQYFGPGTRLTVL.

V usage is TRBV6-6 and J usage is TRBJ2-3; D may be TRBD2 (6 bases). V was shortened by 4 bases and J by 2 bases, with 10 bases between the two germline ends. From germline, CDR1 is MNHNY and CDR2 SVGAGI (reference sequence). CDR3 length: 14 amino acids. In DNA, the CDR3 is TGTGCCAGCAGTTCCGGGACTTTCACAGATACGCAGTATTTT. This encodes CASSSGTFTDTQYF.

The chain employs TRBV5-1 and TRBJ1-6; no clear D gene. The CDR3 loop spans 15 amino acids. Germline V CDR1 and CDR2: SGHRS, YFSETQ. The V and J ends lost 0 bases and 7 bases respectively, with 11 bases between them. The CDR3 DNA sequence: TGCGCCAGCAGCTTGGTGGGGAATGGGAATTCACCCCTCCACTTT. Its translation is CASSLVGNGNSPLHF. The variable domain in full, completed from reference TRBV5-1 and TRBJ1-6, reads KAGVTQTPRYLIKTRGQQVTLSCSPISGHRSVSWYQQTPGQGLQFLFEYFSETQRNKGNFPGRFSGRQFSNSRSEMNVSTLELGDSALYLCASSLVGNGNSPLHFGNGTRLTVT.

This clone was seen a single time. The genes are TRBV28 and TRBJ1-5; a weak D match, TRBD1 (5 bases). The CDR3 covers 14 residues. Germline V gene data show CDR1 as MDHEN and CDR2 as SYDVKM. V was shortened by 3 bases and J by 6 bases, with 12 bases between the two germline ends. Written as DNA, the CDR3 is TGTGCCAGCAGTTTTAGGGCAGGGAGTCAGCCCCAGCATTTT. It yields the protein CASSFRAGSQPQHF. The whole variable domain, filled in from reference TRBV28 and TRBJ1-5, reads DVKVTQSSRYLVKRTGEKVFLECVQDMDHENMFWYRQDPGLGLRLIYFSYDVKMKEKGDIPEGYSVSREKKERFSLILESASTNQTSMYLCASSFRAGSQPQHFGDGTRLSIL.

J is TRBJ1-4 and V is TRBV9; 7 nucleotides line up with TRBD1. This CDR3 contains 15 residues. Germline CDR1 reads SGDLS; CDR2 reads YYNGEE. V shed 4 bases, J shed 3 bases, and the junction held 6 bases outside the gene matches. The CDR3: CASSRSGTANEKLFF. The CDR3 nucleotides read TGTGCCAGCAGCCGTTCCGGGACAGCTAATGAAAAACTGTTTTTT.